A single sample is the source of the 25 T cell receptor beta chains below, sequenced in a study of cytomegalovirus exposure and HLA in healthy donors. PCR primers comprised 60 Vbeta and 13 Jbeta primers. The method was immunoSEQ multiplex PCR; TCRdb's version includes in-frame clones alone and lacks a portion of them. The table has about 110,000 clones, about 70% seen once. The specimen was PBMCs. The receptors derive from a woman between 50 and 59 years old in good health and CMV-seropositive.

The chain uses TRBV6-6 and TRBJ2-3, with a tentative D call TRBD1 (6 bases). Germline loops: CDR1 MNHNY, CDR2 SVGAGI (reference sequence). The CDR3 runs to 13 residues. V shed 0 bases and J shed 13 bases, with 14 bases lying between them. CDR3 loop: CASSYSKGHPKYF. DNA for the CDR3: TGTGCCAGCAGTTACTCGAAGGGACACCCCAAGTATTTT.

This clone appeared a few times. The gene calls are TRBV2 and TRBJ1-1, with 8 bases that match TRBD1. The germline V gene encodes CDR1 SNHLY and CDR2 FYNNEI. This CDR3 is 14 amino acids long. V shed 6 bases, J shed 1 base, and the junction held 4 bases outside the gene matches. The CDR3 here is CASSEGTGNTEAFF. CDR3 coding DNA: TGTGCCAGCAGCGAGGGGACAGGGAACACTGAAGCTTTCTTT.

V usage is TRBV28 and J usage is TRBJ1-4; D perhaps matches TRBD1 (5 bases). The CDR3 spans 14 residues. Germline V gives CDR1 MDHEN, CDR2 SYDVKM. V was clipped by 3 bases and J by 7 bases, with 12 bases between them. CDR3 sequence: CASSFRAGFEKLFF. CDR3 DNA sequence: TGTGCCAGCAGTTTCAGGGCAGGGTTTGAAAAACTGTTTTTT.

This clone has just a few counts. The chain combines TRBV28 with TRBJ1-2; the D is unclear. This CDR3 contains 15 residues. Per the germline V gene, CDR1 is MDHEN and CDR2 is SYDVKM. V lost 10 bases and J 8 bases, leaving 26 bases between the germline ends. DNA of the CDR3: TGTGCCACACCCCGAGGTCCGGGGTTGAGGGAAGGCTACACCTTC. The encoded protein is CATPRGPGLREGYTF.

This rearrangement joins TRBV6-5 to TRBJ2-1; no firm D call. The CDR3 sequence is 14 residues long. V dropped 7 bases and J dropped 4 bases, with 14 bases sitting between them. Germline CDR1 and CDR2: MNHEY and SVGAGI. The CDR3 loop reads CASNRPGRYNEQFF. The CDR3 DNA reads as TGTGCCAGCAATCGACCTGGCAGGTACAATGAGCAGTTCTTC.

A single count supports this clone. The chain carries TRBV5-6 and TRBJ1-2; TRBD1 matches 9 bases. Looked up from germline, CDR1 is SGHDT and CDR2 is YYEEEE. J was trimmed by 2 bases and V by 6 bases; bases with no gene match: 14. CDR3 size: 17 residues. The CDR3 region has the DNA TGTGCCAGCAATTCTAAGGGACAGGGACATAAGAACTATGGCTACACCTTC. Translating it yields CASNSKGQGHKNYGYTF. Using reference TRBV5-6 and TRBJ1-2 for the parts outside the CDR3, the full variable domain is DAGVTQSPTHLIKTRGQQVTLRCSPKSGHDTVSWYQQALGQGPQFIFQYYEEEERQRGNFPDRFSGHQFPNYSSELNVNALLLGDSALYLCASNSKGQGHKNYGYTFGSGTRLTVV.

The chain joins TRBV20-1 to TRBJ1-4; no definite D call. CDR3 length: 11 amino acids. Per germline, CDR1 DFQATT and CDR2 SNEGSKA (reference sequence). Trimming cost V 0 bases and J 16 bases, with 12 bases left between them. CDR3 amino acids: CSARDRIQPFF. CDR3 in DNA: TGCAGTGCTAGAGATCGAATACAACCGTTTTTT.

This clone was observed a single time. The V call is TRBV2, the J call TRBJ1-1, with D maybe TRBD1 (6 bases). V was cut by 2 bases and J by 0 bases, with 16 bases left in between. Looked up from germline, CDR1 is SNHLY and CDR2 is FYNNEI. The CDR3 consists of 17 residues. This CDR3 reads CASSEWGPAALNTEAFF. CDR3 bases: TGTGCCAGCAGTGAATGGGGGCCAGCTGCTTTGAACACTGAAGCTTTCTTT.

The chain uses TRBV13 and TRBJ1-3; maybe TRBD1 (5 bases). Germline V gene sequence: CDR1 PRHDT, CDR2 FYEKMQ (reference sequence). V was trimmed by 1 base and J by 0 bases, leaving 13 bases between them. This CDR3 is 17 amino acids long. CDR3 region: CASSLAYDSPSGNTIYF. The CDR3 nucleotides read TGTGCCAGCAGCTTAGCCTATGACAGCCCCTCTGGAAACACCATATATTTT. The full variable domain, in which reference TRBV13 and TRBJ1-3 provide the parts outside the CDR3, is AAGVIQSPRHLIKEKRETATLKCYPIPRHDTVYWYQQGPGQDPQFLISFYEKMQSDKGSIPDRFSAQQFSDYHSELNMSSLELGDSALYFCASSLAYDSPSGNTIYFGEGSWLTVV.

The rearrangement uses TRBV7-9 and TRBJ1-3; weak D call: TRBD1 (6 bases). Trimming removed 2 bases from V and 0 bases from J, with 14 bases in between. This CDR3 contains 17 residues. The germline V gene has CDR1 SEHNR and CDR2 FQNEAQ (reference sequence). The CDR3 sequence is CASSLTRQDYSGNTIYF. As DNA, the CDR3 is TGTGCCAGCAGCTTAACTAGACAGGATTACTCTGGAAACACCATATATTTT.

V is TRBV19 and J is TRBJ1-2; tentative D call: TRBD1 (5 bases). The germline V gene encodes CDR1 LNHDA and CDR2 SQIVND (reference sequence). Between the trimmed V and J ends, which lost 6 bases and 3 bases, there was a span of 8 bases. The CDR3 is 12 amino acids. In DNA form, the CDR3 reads TGTGCCAGTAGGACCAGGGACTATGGCTACACCTTC. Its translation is CASRTRDYGYTF.

This CDR3 reads CASNAHPGTGDEKLFF. DNA of the CDR3: TGTGCCAGCAACGCCCACCCCGGGACAGGGGATGAAAAACTGTTTTTT. The chain recombines TRBV27 with TRBJ1-4; TRBD1 matches at 10 bases. CDR1 is MNHEY, CDR2 SMNVEV, per germline (reference sequence). The J segment lost 6 bases and the V segment lost 7 bases, leaving 11 bases of the junction unmatched. The CDR3 is made up of 16 amino acids.

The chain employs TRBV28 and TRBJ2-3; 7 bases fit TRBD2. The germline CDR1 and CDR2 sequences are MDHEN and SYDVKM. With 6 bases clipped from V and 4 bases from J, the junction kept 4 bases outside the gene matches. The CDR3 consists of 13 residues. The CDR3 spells CASRGGRPDTQYF. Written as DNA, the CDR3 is TGTGCCAGCAGGGGGGGGAGGCCAGATACGCAGTATTTT.

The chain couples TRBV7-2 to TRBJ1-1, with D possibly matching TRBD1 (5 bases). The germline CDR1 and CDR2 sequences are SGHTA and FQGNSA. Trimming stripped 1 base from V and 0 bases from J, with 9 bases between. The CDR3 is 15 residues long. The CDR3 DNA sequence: TGTGCCAGCAGCTTAGTGACAGCTATGAACACTGAAGCTTTCTTT. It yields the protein CASSLVTAMNTEAFF.

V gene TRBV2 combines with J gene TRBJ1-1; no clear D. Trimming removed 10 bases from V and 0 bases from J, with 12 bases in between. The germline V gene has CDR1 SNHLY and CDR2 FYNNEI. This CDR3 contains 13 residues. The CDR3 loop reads CAKQIYMNTEAFF. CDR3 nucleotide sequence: TGTGCCAAACAGATATACATGAACACTGAAGCTTTCTTT. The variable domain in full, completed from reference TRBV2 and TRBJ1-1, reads EPEVTQTPSHQVTQMGQEVILRCVPISNHLYFYWYRQILGQKVEFLVSFYNNEISEKSEIFDDQFSVERPDGSNFTLKIRSTKLEDSAMYFCAKQIYMNTEAFFGQGTRLTVV.

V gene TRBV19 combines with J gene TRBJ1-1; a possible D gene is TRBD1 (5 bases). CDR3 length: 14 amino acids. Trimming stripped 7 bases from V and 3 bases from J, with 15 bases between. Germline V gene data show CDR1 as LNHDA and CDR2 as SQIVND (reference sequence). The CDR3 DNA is TGTGCCAGTACCCCGGGGAGGGGTTACACTGAAGCTTTCTTT. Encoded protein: CASTPGRGYTEAFF.

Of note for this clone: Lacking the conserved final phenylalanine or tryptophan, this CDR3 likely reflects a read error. CDR3 sequence (DNA): TGTGCCAGCAGCTGGGGACAGGGGTACACAGATACGCAGTATCTT. This codes for CASSWGQGYTDTQYL. The V call is TRBV7-8, the J call TRBJ2-3, with TRBD1 matching over 10 bases. The V segment lost 4 bases and the J segment 2 bases; nucleotides outside the gene matches: 3. The CDR3 sequence is 15 residues long. Germline CDR1 reads SGHVS; CDR2 reads FQNEAQ.

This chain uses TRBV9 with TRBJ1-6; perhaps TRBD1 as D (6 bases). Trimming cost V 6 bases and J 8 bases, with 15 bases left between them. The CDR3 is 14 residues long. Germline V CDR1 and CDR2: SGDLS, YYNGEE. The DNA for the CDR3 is TGTGCCAGCACTGAGGGACATTCATATTCACCCCTCCACTTT. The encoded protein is CASTEGHSYSPLHF.

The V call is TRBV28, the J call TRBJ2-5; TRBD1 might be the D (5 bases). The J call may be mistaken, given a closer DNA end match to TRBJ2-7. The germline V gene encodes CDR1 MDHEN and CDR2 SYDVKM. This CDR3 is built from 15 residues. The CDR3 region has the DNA TGTGCCAGCAGTTTATATCGACAGACCTCCTACGAGCAGTACTTC. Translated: CASSLYRQTSYEQYF.

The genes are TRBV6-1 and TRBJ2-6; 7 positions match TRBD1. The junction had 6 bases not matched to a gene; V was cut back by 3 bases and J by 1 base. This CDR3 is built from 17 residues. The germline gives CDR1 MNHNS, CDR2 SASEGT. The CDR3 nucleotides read TGTGCCAGCAGTGATTTATCGACAGGGTCTGGGGCCAACGTCCTGACTTTC. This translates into CASSDLSTGSGANVLTF.

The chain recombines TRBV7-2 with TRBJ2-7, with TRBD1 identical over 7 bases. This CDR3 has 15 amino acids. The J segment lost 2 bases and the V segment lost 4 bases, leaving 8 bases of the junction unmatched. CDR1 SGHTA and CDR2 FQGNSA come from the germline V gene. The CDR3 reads CASSSGPTGTYEQYF. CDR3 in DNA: TGTGCCAGCAGCTCAGGTCCGACAGGGACCTACGAGCAGTACTTC. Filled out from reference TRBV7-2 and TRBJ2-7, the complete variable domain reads GAGVSQSPSNKVTEKGKDVELRCDPISGHTALYWYRQSLGQGLEFLIYFQGNSAPDKSGLPSDRFSAERTGGSVSTLTIQRTQQEDSAVYLCASSSGPTGTYEQYFGPGTRLTVT.

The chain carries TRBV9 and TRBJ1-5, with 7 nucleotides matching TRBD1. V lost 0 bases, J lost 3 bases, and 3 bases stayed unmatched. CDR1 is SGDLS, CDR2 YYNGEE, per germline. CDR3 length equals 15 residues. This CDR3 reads CASSVDTGVNQPQHF. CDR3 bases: TGTGCCAGCAGCGTAGACACAGGGGTCAATCAGCCCCAGCATTTT.

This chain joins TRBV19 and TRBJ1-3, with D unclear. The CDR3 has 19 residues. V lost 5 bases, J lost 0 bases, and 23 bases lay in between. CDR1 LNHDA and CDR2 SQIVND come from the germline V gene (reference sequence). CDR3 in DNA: TGTGCCAGTAGTTTCGATACCTCCGGAACCAGAGGCTCTGGAAACACCATATATTTT. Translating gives CASSFDTSGTRGSGNTIYF.

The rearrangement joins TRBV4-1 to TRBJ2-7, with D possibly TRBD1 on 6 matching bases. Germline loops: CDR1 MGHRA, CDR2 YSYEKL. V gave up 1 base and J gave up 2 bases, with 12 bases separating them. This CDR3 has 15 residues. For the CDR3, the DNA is TGCGCCAGCAGCCAAGTTGCAGGGGAGACCTACGAGCAGTACTTC. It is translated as CASSQVAGETYEQYF.

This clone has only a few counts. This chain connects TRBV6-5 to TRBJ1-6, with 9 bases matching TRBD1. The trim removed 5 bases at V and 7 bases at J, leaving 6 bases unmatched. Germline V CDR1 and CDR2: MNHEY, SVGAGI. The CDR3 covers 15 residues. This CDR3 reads CASSQTGTGNSPLHF. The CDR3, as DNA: TGTGCCAGCAGTCAGACCGGGACAGGGAATTCACCCCTCCACTTT.